This is a list of T cell receptor beta chains from one sample in a study of blood T cell repertoires in COVID-19. Libraries were prepared by immunoSEQ multiplex PCR; TCRdb keeps only in-frame clonotypes and omits some of them. The profile shows about 60,000 clones, about 80% of them singletons. Sequencing input: peripheral blood. The receptors derive from a woman older than 75 with acute or convalescent COVID-19. CDR3s leave out the opening cysteine and the closing phenylalanine or tryptophan.

J | V | CDR3
TRBJ2-7 | TRBV13 | ASSLRGQGIYEQY
TRBJ2-2 | TRBV19 | ASSIPGNTGELF
TRBJ2-1 | TRBV7-3 | ASSSSPGVAEQF
TRBJ1-1 | TRBV12-3/TRBV12-4 | ASSNPTGEAF
TRBJ1-2 | TRBV30 | ATESGTGYGYT
TRBJ2-6 | TRBV19 | ASRQGAAGANVLT
TRBJ2-3 | TRBV28 | ASTVLTGTNAQY
TRBJ2-3 | TRBV30 | AWSAESVAGSTDTQY
TRBJ2-2 | TRBV7-9 | ASSLQGGNTGELF
TRBJ1-5 | TRBV29-1 | SVLTGSNQPQH
TRBJ1-1 | TRBV28 | ASSRGGTNTEAF
TRBJ2-5 | TRBV30 | AWSRTGRRETQY
TRBJ1-4 | TRBV30 | AWAPLPGTRDEKLF
TRBJ1-2 | TRBV28 | AVGQGRYYGYT
TRBJ1-1 | TRBV29-1 | SVEYTLNTEAF
TRBJ2-1 | TRBV11-2 | ASSLVRGRAKDNEQF
TRBJ1-3 | TRBV7-3 | ASSLSGAGNTIY
TRBJ1-2 | TRBV6-5 | ASTRDRFTYGYT
TRBJ2-1 | TRBV6-4 | ASSERTSGNEQF
TRBJ2-3 | TRBV29-1 | SARGLDTQY
TRBJ1-4 | TRBV4-1 | ASSQERDRARLF
TRBJ2-2 | TRBV7-9 | ASSRDRGSMNTGELF
TRBJ2-5 | TRBV6-6 | ASSQPGGVRETQY
TRBJ1-5 | TRBV7-9 | ASSPDVNSNQPQH
TRBJ2-1 | TRBV19 | ASSIQDGDNEQF
TRBJ1-1 | TRBV27 | ASRATGGWNTEAF
TRBJ1-2 | TRBV30 | ASTVAENYGYT
TRBJ1-3 | TRBV27 | ASSSTPGPGSGNTIY
TRBJ2-3 | TRBV5-1 | ASSSRTRDKPSTDTQY
TRBJ2-5 | TRBV19 | ASTSSGRAGETQY
TRBJ1-1 | TRBV11-1 | ASSQGGDTEAF
TRBJ2-7 | TRBV6-5 | ASSRDRLTYEQY
TRBJ1-5 | TRBV19 | ASSPPGQGYGGNQPQH
TRBJ1-1 | TRBV28 | ASRTWGVVNTEAF
TRBJ2-5 | TRBV28 | ASGTGGSGKGTQY
TRBJ1-1 | TRBV5-1 | ASSPQGWGDTEAF
TRBJ2-5 | TRBV5-5 | ASSFRTGQETQY
TRBJ1-1 | TRBV29-1 | SVDLGGMNTEAF
TRBJ2-5 | TRBV28 | ASTNPPRHGNQY
TRBJ1-5 | TRBV28 | ASSLGNRGHQPQH
TRBJ2-5 | TRBV12-3/TRBV12-4 | ASSTSSQETQY
TRBJ2-5 | TRBV7-9 | ASSLGGGGETQY
TRBJ1-5 | TRBV19 | ASSMGPGQGPLGSPQH
TRBJ2-7 | TRBV5-1 | ASSPTSYYEQY
TRBJ1-4 | TRBV5-1 | ASSTTGSTNEKLF
TRBJ2-7 | TRBV7-3 | ASSTLRLAGKREQY
TRBJ2-7 | TRBV25-1 | ASSGGYEQY
TRBJ1-1 | TRBV19 | ASRPLGGTEAF
TRBJ2-5 | TRBV30 | AWSSGTSGQETQY
TRBJ2-1 | TRBV7-2 | ASSLIPGLAGEGVQF
TRBJ1-1 | TRBV7-9 | ATSLTASYTEAF
TRBJ1-1 | TRBV3-1/TRBV3-2 | ASSRNAGATEAF
TRBJ2-3 | TRBV28 | ASSLPGADTQY
TRBJ1-2 | TRBV30 | AGTRAGRYGYT
TRBJ1-1 | TRBV9 | ASSAFSEDTEAF
TRBJ1-1 | TRBV14 | ASSQPGQGAGRNTEAF
TRBJ1-3 | TRBV30 | AYKQGAGNTIY
TRBJ1-1 | TRBV5-1 | ASSGTMNTEAF